The T cell receptor (beta chain) under discussion was sequenced for a study of T-cell reconstitution after alpha-beta-depleted transplantation in children. The sample holds a few counts of this clonotype. From germline, CDR1 is KGHSH and CDR2 LQKENI. The CDR3 covers 16 residues. Trimming left V 3 bases short and J 0 bases short, with 12 bases between. The TCRbeta library was prepared with unique molecular identifiers. TCRdb reanalysed the PCR reads using MiXCR and keeps one entry per CDR3 protein. The profile shows hundreds of thousands of distinct CDR3 sequences, 15% to 20% of them singletons. Sequences were derived from PBMCs from the stem cell graft donor, sampled from the stem cell graft. This sequence was found in a human donor who donated a stem cell graft to a child with acute lymphoblastic leukemia. The V and J genes are TRBV18 and TRBJ1-3, with D possibly TRBD1 on 5 matching bases. CDR3 sequence reads: CASSPGTSFSGNTIYF. The CDR3 DNA sequence: TGTGCCAGCTCACCCGGGACTTCCTTCTCTGGAAACACCATATATTTT.